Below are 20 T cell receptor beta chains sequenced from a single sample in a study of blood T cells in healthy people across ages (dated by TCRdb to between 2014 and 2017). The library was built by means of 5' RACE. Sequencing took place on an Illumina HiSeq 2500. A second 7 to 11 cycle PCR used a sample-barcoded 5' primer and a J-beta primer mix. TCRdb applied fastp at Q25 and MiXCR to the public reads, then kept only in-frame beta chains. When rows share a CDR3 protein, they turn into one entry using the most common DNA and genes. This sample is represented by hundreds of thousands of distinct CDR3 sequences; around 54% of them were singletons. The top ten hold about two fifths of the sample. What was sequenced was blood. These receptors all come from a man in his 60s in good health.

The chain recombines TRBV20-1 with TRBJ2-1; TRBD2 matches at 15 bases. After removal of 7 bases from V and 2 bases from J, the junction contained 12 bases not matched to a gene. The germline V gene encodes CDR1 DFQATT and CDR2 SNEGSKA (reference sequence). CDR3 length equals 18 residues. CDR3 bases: TGCAGTGTCGGATCAGGACTAGCGGGGGGGCTAACCTACAATGAGCAGTTCTTC. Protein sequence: CSVGSGLAGGLTYNEQFF.

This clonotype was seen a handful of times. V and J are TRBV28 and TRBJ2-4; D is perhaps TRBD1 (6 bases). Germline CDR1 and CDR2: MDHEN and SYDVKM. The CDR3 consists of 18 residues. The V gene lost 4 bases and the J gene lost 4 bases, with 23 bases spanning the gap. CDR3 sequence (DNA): TGTGCCAGCAGTTCCTCCATCACCAGGGGCACTCTAAAAAACATTCAGTACTTC. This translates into CASSSSITRGTLKNIQYF.

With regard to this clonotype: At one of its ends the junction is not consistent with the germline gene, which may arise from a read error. CDR3 region: CASSLGGNSYEQYF. The CDR3 bases are TGTGCCAGCAGCTTGGGCGGGAACTCCTACGAGCAGTACTTC. The chain joins TRBV5-1 to TRBJ2-7; D is perhaps TRBD2 (6 bases). The germline V gene has CDR1 SGHRS and CDR2 YFSETQ. This CDR3 has 14 amino acids.

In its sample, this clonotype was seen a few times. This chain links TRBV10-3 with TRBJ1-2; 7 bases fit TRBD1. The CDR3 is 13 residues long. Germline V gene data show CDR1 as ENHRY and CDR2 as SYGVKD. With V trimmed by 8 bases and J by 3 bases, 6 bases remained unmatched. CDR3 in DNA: TGTGCCATCGACAGGGACAATCACTATGGCTACACCTTC. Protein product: CAIDRDNHYGYTF.

CDR3 nucleotides: TGTGCCAGCAGCCCCACGGGACTAGCGGGGTCCAATGAGCAGTTCTTC. Its translation is CASSPTGLAGSNEQFF. This rearrangement joins TRBV5-6 to TRBJ2-1, with 13 bases that match TRBD2. CDR3 size: 16 residues. Looked up from germline, CDR1 is SGHDT and CDR2 is YYEEEE. With V trimmed by 4 bases and J by 6 bases, 7 bases remained unmatched.

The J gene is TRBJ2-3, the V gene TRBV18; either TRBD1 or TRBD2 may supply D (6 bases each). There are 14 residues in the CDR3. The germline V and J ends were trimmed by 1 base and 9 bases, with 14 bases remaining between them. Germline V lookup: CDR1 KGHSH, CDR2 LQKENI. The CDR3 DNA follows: TGTGCCAGCTCACCACGGGACGGGGGCCGAACGCAGTATTTT. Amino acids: CASSPRDGGRTQYF. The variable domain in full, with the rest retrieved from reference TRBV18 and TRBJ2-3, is NAGVMQNPRHLVRRRGQEARLRCSPMKGHSHVYWYRQLPEEGLKFMVYLQKENIIDESGMPKERFSAEFPKEGPSILRIQQVVRGDSAAYFCASSPRDGGRTQYFGPGTRLTVL.

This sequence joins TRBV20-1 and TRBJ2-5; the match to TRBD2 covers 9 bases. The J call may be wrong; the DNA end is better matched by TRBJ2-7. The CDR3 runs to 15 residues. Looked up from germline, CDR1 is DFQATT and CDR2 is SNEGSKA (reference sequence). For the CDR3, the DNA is TGCAGTGCTGCCCTGAGGCTAGCGGGGAAGAACGAGCAGTACTTC. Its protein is CSAALRLAGKNEQYF.

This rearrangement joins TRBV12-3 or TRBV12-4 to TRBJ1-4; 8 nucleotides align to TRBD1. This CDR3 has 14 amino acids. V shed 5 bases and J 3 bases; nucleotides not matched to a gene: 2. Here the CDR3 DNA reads TGTGCCAGCAGTGCACAGGGGGCTAATGAAAAACTGTTTTTT. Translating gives CASSAQGANEKLFF.

The CDR3 DNA reads as TGTGCCAGCAGCCAACCCTTCTGGCCCGGTTGGCAGTTCTTC. Amino acid sequence: CASSQPFWPGWQFF. V gene TRBV14 combines with J gene TRBJ2-1; D call uncertain. Germline V gene sequence: CDR1 SGHDN, CDR2 FVKESK. Trimming pared 2 bases from V and 12 bases from J, leaving 17 bases between. CDR3 length: 14 residues. The entire variable domain, with the rest obtained from reference TRBV14 and TRBJ2-1, is as follows: EAGVTQFPSHSVIEKGQTVTLRCDPISGHDNLYWYRRVMGKEIKFLLHFVKESKQDESGMPNNRFLAERTGGTYSTLKVQPAELEDSGVYFCASSQPFWPGWQFFGPGTRLTVL.

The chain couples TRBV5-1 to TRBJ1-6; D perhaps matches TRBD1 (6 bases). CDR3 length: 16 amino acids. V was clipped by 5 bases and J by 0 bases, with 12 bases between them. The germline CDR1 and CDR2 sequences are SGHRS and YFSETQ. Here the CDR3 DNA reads TGCGCCAGCAGGCCCACAGGGAGCTCCTATAATTCACCCCTCCACTTT. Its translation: CASRPTGSSYNSPLHF. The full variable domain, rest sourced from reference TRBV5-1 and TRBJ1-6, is KAGVTQTPRYLIKTRGQQVTLSCSPISGHRSVSWYQQTPGQGLQFLFEYFSETQRNKGNFPGRFSGRQFSNSRSEMNVSTLELGDSALYLCASRPTGSSYNSPLHFGNGTRLTVT.

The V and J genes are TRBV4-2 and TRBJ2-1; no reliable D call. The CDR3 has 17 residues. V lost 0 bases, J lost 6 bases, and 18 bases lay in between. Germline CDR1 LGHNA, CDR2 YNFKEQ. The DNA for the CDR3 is TGTGCCAGCAGCCAAGATTCGGCTCCCTTTACAAGCAATGAGCAGTTCTTC. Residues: CASSQDSAPFTSNEQFF.

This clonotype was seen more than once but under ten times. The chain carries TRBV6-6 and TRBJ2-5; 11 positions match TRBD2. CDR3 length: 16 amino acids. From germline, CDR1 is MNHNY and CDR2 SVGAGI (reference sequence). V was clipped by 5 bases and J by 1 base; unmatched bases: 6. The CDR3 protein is CASSKAGTSGQETQYF. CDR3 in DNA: TGTGCCAGCAGTAAAGCCGGGACTAGCGGCCAAGAGACCCAGTACTTC.

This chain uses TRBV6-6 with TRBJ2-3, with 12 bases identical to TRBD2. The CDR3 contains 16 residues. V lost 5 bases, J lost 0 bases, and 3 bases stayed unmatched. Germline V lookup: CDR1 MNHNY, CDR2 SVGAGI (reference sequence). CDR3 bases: TGTGCCAGCAGTAGGGGGACTAGCGGGAGCACAGATACGCAGTATTTT. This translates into CASSRGTSGSTDTQYF.

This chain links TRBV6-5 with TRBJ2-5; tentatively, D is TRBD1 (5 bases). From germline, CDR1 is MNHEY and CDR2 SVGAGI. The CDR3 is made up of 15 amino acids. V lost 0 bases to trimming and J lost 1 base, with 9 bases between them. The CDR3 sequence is CASSYSIGAQETQYF. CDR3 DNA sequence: TGTGCCAGCAGTTACTCTATAGGGGCCCAAGAGACCCAGTACTTC.

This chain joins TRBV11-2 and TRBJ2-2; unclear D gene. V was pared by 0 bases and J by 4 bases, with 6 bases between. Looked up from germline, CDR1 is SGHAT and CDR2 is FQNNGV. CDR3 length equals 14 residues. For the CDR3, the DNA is TGTGCCAGCAGCTTAGATGGAGTCACCGGGGAGCTGTTTTTT. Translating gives CASSLDGVTGELFF.

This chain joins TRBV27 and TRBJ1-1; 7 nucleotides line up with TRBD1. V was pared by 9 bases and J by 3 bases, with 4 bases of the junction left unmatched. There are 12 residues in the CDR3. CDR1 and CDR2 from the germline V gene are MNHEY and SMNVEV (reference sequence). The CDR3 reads CASSGQYTEAFF. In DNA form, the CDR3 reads TGTGCCAGTTCGGGACAGTACACTGAAGCTTTCTTT.

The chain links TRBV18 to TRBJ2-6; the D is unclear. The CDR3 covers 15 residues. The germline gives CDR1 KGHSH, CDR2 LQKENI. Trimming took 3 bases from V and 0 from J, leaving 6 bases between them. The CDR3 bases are TGTGCCAGCTCACCGCTGCCCTCTGGGGCCAACGTCCTGACTTTC. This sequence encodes CASSPLPSGANVLTF.

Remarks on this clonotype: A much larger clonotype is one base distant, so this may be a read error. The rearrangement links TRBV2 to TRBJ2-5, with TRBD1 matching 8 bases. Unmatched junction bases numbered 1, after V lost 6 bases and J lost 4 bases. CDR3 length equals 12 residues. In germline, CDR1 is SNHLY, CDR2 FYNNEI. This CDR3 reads CASRDRVETQYF. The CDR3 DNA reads TGTGCCAGCAGGGACAGGGTAGAGACCCAGTACTTC.

The CDR3 reads CASSERGLYGDGYTF. In DNA, the CDR3 is TGTGCCAGCAGCGAGAGGGGATTGTATGGGGATGGCTACACCTTC. The V and J genes are TRBV13 and TRBJ1-2; D may be TRBD1 (5 bases). This CDR3 has 15 amino acids. The V end was cut by 5 bases, the J end by 6 bases, with 19 bases between. Germline V gene lookup returns CDR1 PRHDT and CDR2 FYEKMQ (reference sequence). The full variable domain, with the rest looked up from reference TRBV13 and TRBJ1-2, is AAGVIQSPRHLIKEKRETATLKCYPIPRHDTVYWYQQGPGQDPQFLISFYEKMQSDKGSIPDRFSAQQFSDYHSELNMSSLELGDSALYFCASSERGLYGDGYTFGSGTRLTVV.

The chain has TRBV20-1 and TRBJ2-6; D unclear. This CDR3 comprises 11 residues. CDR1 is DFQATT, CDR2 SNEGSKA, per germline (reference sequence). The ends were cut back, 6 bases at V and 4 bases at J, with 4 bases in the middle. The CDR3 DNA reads TGCAGTGCGCAAGGGGCCAACGTCCTGACTTTC. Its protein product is CSAQGANVLTF.